These 27 T cell receptor beta chains were all obtained from the same sample, sequenced in a study of blood T cell repertoires in COVID-19. Sequencing was performed with immunoSEQ multiplex PCR; in TCRdb, only in-frame clones are kept and a portion is missing. The repertoire holds fewer than 300,000 clones, with approximately 83% as singletons. The sample consisted of peripheral blood. The receptors here all came from a woman between 50 and 59 years old who had recovered from COVID-19.

This chain connects TRBV9 to TRBJ1-2; D ambiguous. The germline V and J ends were trimmed by 3 bases and 4 bases, with 7 bases remaining between them. Germline V lookup: CDR1 SGDLS, CDR2 YYNGEE. There are 12 residues in the CDR3. The CDR3 is CASSGESYGYTF. The CDR3 DNA is TGTGCCAGCAGCGGGGAGTCCTATGGCTACACCTTC.

About this clone: Other DNA sequences in this sample translate to the same CDR3. The chain combines TRBV19 with TRBJ2-2, with TRBD1 matching over 8 bases. CDR1 is LNHDA and CDR2 is SQIVND in the germline V gene (reference sequence). CDR3 length: 15 amino acids. J gave up 1 base and V 4 bases, and 2 bases lay outside the gene matches. The CDR3 coding sequence is TGTGCCAGTAGTACCGGGACAGGGAACACCGGGGAGCTGTTTTTT. It codes for CASSTGTGNTGELFF.

The chain has TRBV5-1 and TRBJ2-7, with 7 bases matching TRBD1. The V segment lost 0 bases and the J segment 5 bases; nucleotides outside the gene matches: 8. The CDR3 sequence is 15 residues long. Germline CDR1 is SGHRS and CDR2 is YFSETQ. The chain's CDR3 is CASSLDGTATDEQYF. CDR3 nucleotide sequence: TGCGCCAGCAGCTTGGACGGGACAGCCACTGACGAGCAGTACTTC. The whole variable domain, filled in from reference TRBV5-1 and TRBJ2-7, reads KAGVTQTPRYLIKTRGQQVTLSCSPISGHRSVSWYQQTPGQGLQFLFEYFSETQRNKGNFPGRFSGRQFSNSRSEMNVSTLELGDSALYLCASSLDGTATDEQYFGPGTRLTVT.

This clone was observed at least ten times. The chain recombines TRBV28 with TRBJ1-1; 7 bases match TRBD1. V lost 4 bases and J lost 1; bases outside the gene matches: 3. Germline CDR1 and CDR2: MDHEN and SYDVKM. The CDR3 runs 14 residues. This CDR3 is CASSYRGGNTEAFF. Written as DNA, the CDR3 is TGTGCCAGCAGTTACAGGGGAGGGAACACTGAAGCTTTCTTT.

The gene calls are TRBV28 and TRBJ2-7; perhaps TRBD2 as D (6 bases). V dropped 7 bases and J dropped 6 bases, with 16 bases sitting between them. Per germline, CDR1 MDHEN and CDR2 SYDVKM. This CDR3 comprises 13 residues. In DNA, the CDR3 is TGTGCCAGCATCGACGGGAGCAAGGCCGAGCAGTACTTC. Amino acids: CASIDGSKAEQYF.

This clone was seen a few times. The chain is built from TRBV7-2 and TRBJ2-7; 11 bases agree with TRBD1. Germline CDR1 reads SGHTA; CDR2 reads FQGNSA. V shed 4 bases and J 5 bases; nucleotides not matched to a gene: 1. The CDR3 totals 13 residues. The CDR3 reads CASSWTGGNEQYF. The DNA of the CDR3 is TGTGCCAGCAGCTGGACAGGGGGCAACGAGCAGTACTTC.

The rearrangement joins TRBV6-5 to TRBJ1-1; D remains ambiguous. The germline V and J ends were trimmed by 10 bases and 1 base, with 13 bases remaining between them. Germline V gene data show CDR1 as MNHEY and CDR2 as SVGAGI. The length of the CDR3 is 13 residues. The CDR3 DNA reads as TGTGCCACCCAGAGGAATGGGAACACTGAAGCTTTCTTT. It translates to CATQRNGNTEAFF.

This clone came up once. The chain combines TRBV5-4 with TRBJ2-4; D possibly corresponds to TRBD2 (7 bases). This CDR3 is built from 17 residues. Germline V gene lookup returns CDR1 SGHNT and CDR2 YYREEE (reference sequence). Trimming pared 5 bases from V and 0 bases from J, leaving 18 bases between. The CDR3 region has the DNA TGTGCCAGCAGTAGCCGGGCGGGGGCTGGAGCCAAAAACATTCAGTACTTC. Protein product: CASSSRAGAGAKNIQYF.

The chain recombines TRBV27 with TRBJ1-5, with unresolved D. The germline gives CDR1 MNHEY, CDR2 SMNVEV (reference sequence). V was trimmed by 5 bases and J by 0 bases, leaving 11 bases between them. This CDR3 is built from 15 residues. The CDR3 coding sequence is TGTGCCAGCAGTCCCTCTTTCTATAGCAATCAGCCCCAGCATTTT. This codes for CASSPSFYSNQPQHF.

This chain links TRBV9 with TRBJ2-1; 11 bases match TRBD2. The CDR3 consists of 15 residues. Germline V gives CDR1 SGDLS, CDR2 YYNGEE. The V and J ends lost 4 bases and 5 bases, in that order; junction bases with no gene match: 5. The CDR3 spells CASSPRLAGNNEQFF. DNA of the CDR3: TGTGCCAGCAGCCCACGACTAGCGGGGAACAATGAGCAGTTCTTC.

This clone was detected many times. The V call is TRBV11-2, the J call TRBJ2-3; D might be TRBD2 (6 bases). Germline-derived CDR1 and CDR2 are SGHAT and FQNNGV. V dropped 8 bases and J dropped 4 bases, with 10 bases sitting between them. The CDR3 covers 12 residues. CDR3 coding DNA: TGTGCCAGCGGCTCGGGAGCAGATACGCAGTATTTT. It yields the protein CASGSGADTQYF. The full variable domain, completed using reference TRBV11-2 and TRBJ2-3, is EAGVAQSPRYKIIEKRQSVAFWCNPISGHATLYWYQQILGQGPKLLIQFQNNGVVDDSQLPKDRFSAERLKGVDSTLKIQPAKLEDSAVYLCASGSGADTQYFGPGTRLTVL.

This sequence joins TRBV28 and TRBJ2-7; 7 bases map to TRBD1. The CDR3 consists of 15 residues. The ends lost 5 bases at V and 5 bases at J; junction bases unmatched: 12. Germline V gene sequence: CDR1 MDHEN, CDR2 SYDVKM. The CDR3 sequence is CASSTLSGQVNEQYF. In DNA, the CDR3 is TGTGCCAGCAGTACCCTAAGCGGACAGGTTAACGAGCAGTACTTC.

The rearrangement links TRBV6-4 to TRBJ2-1, with 14 nucleotides matching TRBD2. Germline V gene sequence: CDR1 MRHNA, CDR2 SNTAGT. The trim removed 3 bases at V and 12 bases at J, leaving 16 bases unmatched. The CDR3 is 18 amino acids. In DNA form, the CDR3 reads TGTGCCAGCAGTGATCAAGTCGTCGGGACTAGCGGGAGCCCCGGGCAGTTCTTC. It is translated as CASSDQVVGTSGSPGQFF.

This sequence joins TRBV4-2 and TRBJ2-7; TRBD1 matches 7 bases. The germline gives CDR1 LGHNA, CDR2 YNFKEQ. The CDR3 spans 15 residues. Unmatched junction bases numbered 10, after V lost 4 bases and J lost 4 bases. The CDR3 nucleotides are TGTGCCAGCAGCCGAGCCCGACAGGGATTATACGAGCAGTACTTC. This gives the protein CASSRARQGLYEQYF.

This sequence joins TRBV5-8 and TRBJ2-5, with TRBD1 identical over 10 bases. CDR3 size: 15 residues. Per the germline V gene, CDR1 is SGHTS and CDR2 is YDEGEE. Trimming took 4 bases from V and 0 from J; bases not matched to a gene: 3. The CDR3 protein is CASSRGQGYQETQYF. Written as DNA, the CDR3 is TGTGCCAGCAGCCGGGGACAGGGGTACCAAGAGACCCAGTACTTC.

In nucleotides, the CDR3 is TGTGCCAGCAGTGAGGGCAGAGTCTACGAGCAGTACTTC. Encoded protein: CASSEGRVYEQYF. This sequence joins TRBV28 and TRBJ2-7; D might be TRBD2 (5 bases). The V gene lost 5 bases and the J gene lost 3 bases, with 11 bases spanning the gap. The CDR3 length is 13 residues. In germline, CDR1 is MDHEN, CDR2 SYDVKM.

The chain is built from TRBV5-5 and TRBJ2-3; D might be TRBD2 (7 bases). V dropped 4 bases and J dropped 2 bases, with 17 bases sitting between them. Germline V lookup: CDR1 SGHKS, CDR2 YYEKEE (reference sequence). The CDR3 runs 16 residues. The CDR3 here is CASSLDWGGATDTQYF. For the CDR3, the DNA is TGTGCCAGCAGCCTAGACTGGGGGGGGGCCACAGATACGCAGTATTTT.

The chain recombines TRBV4-3 with TRBJ1-2; unclear D gene. The CDR3 is made up of 14 amino acids. The V gene lost 4 bases and the J gene lost 0 bases, with 9 bases spanning the gap. CDR1 and CDR2 (germline): LGHNA, YSLEER. CDR3 residues: CASSRTEANYGYTF. Written as DNA, the CDR3 is TGCGCCAGCAGCCGCACGGAGGCTAACTATGGCTACACCTTC.

The rearrangement links TRBV24-1 to TRBJ2-7; 12 bases map to TRBD2. Trimming removed 1 base from V and 5 bases from J; junction bases left unmatched: 2. CDR1 KGHDR and CDR2 SFDVKD come from the germline V gene. The CDR3 is made up of 15 amino acids. The CDR3 region has the DNA TGTGCCACCAGTGATTTTCCTAGCGGGAGGGACGAGCAGTACTTC. It codes for CATSDFPSGRDEQYF.

The chain has TRBV6-2 or TRBV6-3 and TRBJ2-1, with 9 bases identical to TRBD2. Trimming at V came to 6 bases and at J to 6 bases, leaving 6 bases not matched to a gene. Germline CDR1 reads MNHEY; CDR2 reads SVGEGT. CDR3 length equals 14 residues. The CDR3 DNA follows: TGTGCCAGCAGGCCTCTAGCGGGGATCAATGAGCAGTTCTTC. Encoded protein: CASRPLAGINEQFF.

This clone was picked up one time. This sequence joins TRBV6-5 and TRBJ1-2; a possible D gene is TRBD1 (5 bases). Germline assignment: CDR1 MNHEY and CDR2 SVGAGI. Deletions cut 1 base from V and 8 bases from J, with 14 bases between. The length of the CDR3 is 14 residues. The CDR3: CASSYFGQRGGYTF. Here the CDR3 DNA reads TGTGCCAGCAGTTACTTCGGCCAGCGGGGGGGCTACACCTTC.

This rearrangement joins TRBV6-2 or TRBV6-3 to TRBJ1-2, with a possible D match to TRBD1 (6 bases). CDR1 is MNHEY, CDR2 SVGEGT, per germline. V was trimmed by 5 bases and J by 0 bases, leaving 16 bases between them. The CDR3 is 16 residues long. As DNA, the CDR3 is TGTGCCAGCAGTCTAATGAGGGACATAGCTAACTATGGCTACACCTTC. Translated: CASSLMRDIANYGYTF.

V gene TRBV28 combines with J gene TRBJ1-1; no reliable D call. The V and J ends lost 6 bases and 4 bases respectively, with 9 bases between them. In germline, CDR1 is MDHEN, CDR2 SYDVKM. The CDR3 consists of 12 residues. This CDR3 reads CASSPASTEAFF. For the CDR3, the DNA is TGTGCCAGCAGCCCGGCTAGCACTGAAGCTTTCTTT.

The chain links TRBV6-5 to TRBJ1-4; maybe TRBD1 (5 bases). V was clipped by 5 bases and J by 3 bases, with 10 bases between them. Germline CDR1 MNHEY, CDR2 SVGAGI. The CDR3 length is 14 residues. The CDR3 region is CASSRRQSNEKLFF. CDR3 sequence (DNA): TGTGCCAGCAGTCGTAGACAGTCTAATGAAAAACTGTTTTTT.

This chain joins TRBV2 and TRBJ2-3; TRBD1 matches at 12 bases. The germline V gene encodes CDR1 SNHLY and CDR2 FYNNEI. V lost 7 bases and J lost 4; bases outside the gene matches: 6. The CDR3 has 15 amino acids. DNA for the CDR3: TGTGCCAGCACCGAAAGGGACAGGGGGCCAGATACGCAGTATTTT. This gives the protein CASTERDRGPDTQYF.

This clone showed up just a few times. The chain recombines TRBV5-1 with TRBJ1-1; D remains unclear. Germline loops: CDR1 SGHRS, CDR2 YFSETQ. The V gene lost 0 bases and the J gene lost 3 bases, with 6 bases spanning the gap. This CDR3 has 13 amino acids. As DNA, the CDR3 is TGCGCCAGCAGCTTGGGAGAGGACACTGAAGCTTTCTTT. It codes for CASSLGEDTEAFF.

Only a few counts were recorded for this clone. The CDR3 reads CASSPRQGHNSPLHF. CDR3 DNA: TGTGCCAGCAGCCCAAGACAGGGGCACAATTCACCCCTCCACTTT. The rearrangement links TRBV7-3 to TRBJ1-6; 8 bases line up with TRBD1. The CDR3 spans 15 residues. With 5 bases clipped from V and 7 bases from J, the junction kept 7 bases outside the gene matches. The germline gives CDR1 SGHTA, CDR2 FQGTGA.